Detailed here is one TCR beta chain. This record belongs to a study of blood T cell repertoires in COVID-19. Study information: The United States, Italy and Spain supplied acute and convalescent COVID-19 samples. PBMCs, B-cell-depleted T cells, or T cells were the source of the cDNA or gDNA that made up the material.

Trimming removed 4 bases from V and 2 bases from J, with 14 bases in between. Per germline, CDR1 SGHNT and CDR2 YYREEE (reference sequence). This CDR3 region has 15 residues. As originally analysed: By means of reference gene primer amplification, nucleated cell counts were estimated. Sequencing was performed with immunoSEQ multiplex PCR; in TCRdb, only in-frame clones are kept and a portion is missing. The D gene and trimming were derived from the DNA, and the V and J assignments and clone size from that table. The table lists 48,000 or so clones, around 85% of them singletons. The TCR was taken from a woman aged 55-70 years with acute or convalescent COVID-19. Sequencing used peripheral blood. This chain connects TRBV5-4 to TRBJ2-3, with D possibly matching TRBD1 (6 bases). CDR3 protein: CASSAAGTYTDTQYF. The CDR3 DNA sequence: TGTGCCAGCAGCGCGGCCGGGACATACACAGATACGCAGTATTTT. Complete variable domain (other parts from reference TRBV5-4 and TRBJ2-3): ETGVTQSPTHLIKTRGQQVTLRCSSQSGHNTVSWYQQALGQGPQFIFQYYREEENGRGNFPPRFSGLQFPNYSSELNVNALELDDSALYLCASSAAGTYTDTQYFGPGTRLTVL.